The entry below describes one T cell receptor beta chain. In the original analysis: Estimated nucleated cell counts came from reference gene primer amplification. Sequencing used immunoSEQ multiplex PCR; TCRdb keeps in-frame clones, though not all of them. The D gene and trimming were derived from the DNA, and the V and J assignments and clone size from that table. Here the sample spans over 95,000 clones, about 81% being singletons. This entry belongs to a study of blood T cell repertoires in COVID-19. In the study overall: Whether acute or convalescent, the COVID-19 samples came from the United States, Italy and Spain. T cells, B-cell-depleted T cells, or PBMCs supplied cDNA or gDNA.

The germline V gene has CDR1 SGDLS and CDR2 YYNGEE. This CDR3 has 16 residues. The ends lost 4 bases at V and 0 bases at J; junction bases unmatched: 8. Sample: peripheral blood. This sequence was found in a woman aged 55-69 years with acute or convalescent COVID-19. The chain employs TRBV9 and TRBJ2-7; 9 bases match TRBD1. The CDR3 loop reads CASSPTGGRSSYEQYF. The CDR3 coding sequence is TGTGCCAGCAGCCCGACAGGGGGAAGGAGCTCCTACGAGCAGTACTTC. Together with reference TRBV9 and TRBJ2-7, the CDR3 gives the full variable domain: DSGVTQTPKHLITATGQRVTLRCSPRSGDLSVYWYQQSLDQGLQFLIQYYNGEERAKGNILERFSAQQFPDLHSELNLSSLELGDSALYFCASSPTGGRSSYEQYFGPGTRLTVT.